Reported below is one T cell receptor beta chain. CDR3 and TCR beta VDJ profiling relied on genomic DNA as the template. A single record per CDR3 protein comes from TCRdb applying MiXCR to the reads. This sample carries about 180,000 distinct CDR3 sequences, less than 60% of them seen once, and the ten largest clones take around 1.1%. The entry originates in a study of CD8+CD57+ T cells in acquired aplastic anemia. Patients included in sequencing had previously demonstrated CD8+CD57+ cell expansion by flow cytometry. Among the patients, none had received any therapy at the time of blood sampling. The ends were cut back, 3 bases at V and 6 bases at J, with 14 bases in the middle. The germline gives CDR1 MGHDK, CDR2 SYGVNS. The length of the CDR3 is 15 residues.

This receptor was taken from a human donor with aplastic anemia. The chain combines TRBV25-1 with TRBJ2-2; D possibly corresponds to TRBD2 (6 bases). Material: sorted CD4+, CD8+, or CD8+CD57+ T cells (not recorded which) from PBMCs. The CDR3 here is CASSESGVESGELFF. CDR3 nucleotide sequence: TGTGCCAGCAGTGAGTCGGGGGTGGAATCCGGGGAGCTGTTTTTT. The full variable domain, completed using reference TRBV25-1 and TRBJ2-2, is EADIYQTPRYLVIGTGKKITLECSQTMGHDKMYWYQQDPGMELHLIHYSYGVNSTEKGDLSSESTVSRIRTEHFPLTLESARPSHTSQYLCASSESGVESGELFFGEGSRLTVL.